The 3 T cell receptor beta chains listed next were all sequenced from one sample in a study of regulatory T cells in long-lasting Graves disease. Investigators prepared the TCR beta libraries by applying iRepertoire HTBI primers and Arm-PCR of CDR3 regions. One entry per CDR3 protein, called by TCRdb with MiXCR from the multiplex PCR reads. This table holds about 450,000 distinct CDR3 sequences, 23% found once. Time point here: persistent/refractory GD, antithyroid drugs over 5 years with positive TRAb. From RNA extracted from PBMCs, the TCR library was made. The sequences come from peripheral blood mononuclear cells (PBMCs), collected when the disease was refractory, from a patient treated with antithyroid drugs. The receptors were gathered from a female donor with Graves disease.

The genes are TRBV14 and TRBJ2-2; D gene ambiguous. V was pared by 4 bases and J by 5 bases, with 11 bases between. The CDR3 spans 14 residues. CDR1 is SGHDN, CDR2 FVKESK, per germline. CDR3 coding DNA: TGTGCCAGCAGCCGGTCGGGCCGGACCGGGGAGCTGTTTTTT. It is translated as CASSRSGRTGELFF. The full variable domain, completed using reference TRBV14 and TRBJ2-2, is EAGVTQFPSHSVIEKGQTVTLRCDPISGHDNLYWYRRVMGKEIKFLLHFVKESKQDESGMPNNRFLAERTGGTYSTLKVQPAELEDSGVYFCASSRSGRTGELFFGEGSRLTVL.

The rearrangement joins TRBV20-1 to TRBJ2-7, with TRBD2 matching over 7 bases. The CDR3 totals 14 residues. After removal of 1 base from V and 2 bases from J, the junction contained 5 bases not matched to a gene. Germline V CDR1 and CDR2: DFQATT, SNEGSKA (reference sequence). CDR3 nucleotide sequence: TGCAGTGCTAGAGGAAGCGGGACCACCTACGAGCAGTACTTC. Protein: CSARGSGTTYEQYF.

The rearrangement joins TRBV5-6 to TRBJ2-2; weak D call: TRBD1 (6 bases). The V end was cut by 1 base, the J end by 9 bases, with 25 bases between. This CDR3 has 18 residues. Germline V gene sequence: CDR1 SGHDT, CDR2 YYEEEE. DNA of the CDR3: TGTGCCAGCAGCTTGTGGGTTCGGCGGCAGGGGAAGGCGCGGGAGCTGTTTTTT. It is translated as CASSLWVRRQGKARELFF.